These T cell receptor beta chains were read from a single sample in a study of cytotoxic CD8 clonotypes in ibrutinib-treated CLL. Clones were read by immunoSEQ multiplex PCR, and TCRdb kept only the in-frame ones, dropping some. Among about 140,000 clones, around 93% were seen once, and the ten largest hold less than 14%. This specimen consisted of PBMCs, obtained after 12 months of ibrutinib treatment. These receptors were collected from a human donor with chronic lymphocytic leukemia. CDR3s include the opening cysteine and the closing phenylalanine or tryptophan. Each record gives: D gene, J gene, clone size, V gene, CDR3 protein, CDR3 DNA. The D gene is left open where the match is weak. A clone size is listed for some rows: how often the clone was seen (once, few, many), or a class if it is expanded.

d_gene: TRBD1; j_gene: TRBJ2-7; abundance: NA; v_gene: TRBV7-9; CDR3aa: CASSLEGARYEQYF; CDR3nt: TGTGCCAGCAGCTTAGAGGGGGCGCGGTACGAGCAGTACTTC
d_gene: TRBD1; j_gene: TRBJ1-4; abundance: NA; v_gene: TRBV25-1; CDR3aa: CASSDQTGGIGEKLFF; CDR3nt: TGTGCCAGCAGTGACCAGACAGGGGGCATCGGTGAAAAACTGTTTTTT
d_gene: NA; j_gene: TRBJ2-7; abundance: NA; v_gene: TRBV11-2; CDR3aa: CASSISTPRGASYEQYF; CDR3nt: TGTGCCAGCAGCATATCAACCCCCAGGGGTGCCTCCTACGAGCAGTACTTC
d_gene: NA; j_gene: TRBJ2-2; abundance: NA; v_gene: TRBV30; CDR3aa: CAWTGENTGELFF; CDR3nt: TGTGCCTGGACAGGGGAGAACACCGGGGAGCTGTTTTTT
d_gene: NA; j_gene: TRBJ2-3; abundance: NA; v_gene: TRBV12-5; CDR3aa: CASGGDTQYF; CDR3nt: TGTGCTAGTGGGGGAGATACGCAGTATTTT
d_gene: NA; j_gene: TRBJ2-1; abundance: NA; v_gene: TRBV27; CDR3aa: CASSWTPPGSNEQFF; CDR3nt: TGTGCCAGCAGTTGGACTCCCCCGGGGTCCAATGAGCAGTTCTTC
d_gene: TRBD2; j_gene: TRBJ2-3; abundance: NA; v_gene: TRBV4-3; CDR3aa: CASSQEVAGGPGDTQYF; CDR3nt: TGCGCCAGCAGCCAAGAGGTAGCGGGAGGGCCCGGAGATACGCAGTATTTT
d_gene: TRBD2; j_gene: TRBJ2-7; abundance: NA; v_gene: TRBV30; CDR3aa: CAWRGLAGGEQYF; CDR3nt: TGTGCCTGGAGGGGACTAGCGGGAGGGGAGCAGTACTTC
d_gene: TRBD1; j_gene: TRBJ2-7; abundance: NA; v_gene: TRBV6-1; CDR3aa: CASSEDRALDEQYF; CDR3nt: TGTGCCAGCAGTGAGGACAGGGCGCTAGACGAGCAGTACTTC
d_gene: NA; j_gene: TRBJ1-2; abundance: NA; v_gene: TRBV28; CDR3aa: CASNNRPGTRYGYTF; CDR3nt: TGTGCCAGCAACAATCGCCCCGGGACCCGTTATGGCTACACCTTC
d_gene: NA; j_gene: TRBJ2-1; abundance: once; v_gene: TRBV5-1; CDR3aa: CASSLEGSYNEQFF; CDR3nt: TGCGCCAGCAGCTTGGAAGGATCCTACAATGAGCAGTTCTTC
d_gene: NA; j_gene: TRBJ2-7; abundance: NA; v_gene: TRBV10-1; CDR3aa: CASSDSGTLHEQYF; CDR3nt: TGCGCCAGCAGTGATTCCGGGACCCTCCACGAGCAGTACTTC
d_gene: NA; j_gene: TRBJ2-1; abundance: NA; v_gene: TRBV7-3; CDR3aa: CASSLDGGPYNEQFF; CDR3nt: TGTGCCAGCAGCCTAGATGGGGGTCCATACAATGAGCAGTTCTTC
d_gene: TRBD1; j_gene: TRBJ2-5; abundance: NA; v_gene: TRBV5-6; CDR3aa: CASSFGLTGQGVETQYF; CDR3nt: TGTGCCAGCAGCTTTGGGTTGACGGGACAGGGGGTAGAGACCCAGTACTTC
d_gene: TRBD1; j_gene: TRBJ1-1; abundance: NA; v_gene: TRBV7-9; CDR3aa: CASSPDREGTEAFF; CDR3nt: TGTGCCAGCAGCCCGGACAGGGAGGGCACTGAAGCTTTCTTT
d_gene: NA; j_gene: TRBJ1-1; abundance: once; v_gene: TRBV6-5; CDR3aa: CASSYAGNTEAFF; CDR3nt: TGTGCCAGCAGTTACGCCGGAAACACTGAAGCTTTCTTT
d_gene: NA; j_gene: TRBJ1-2; abundance: NA; v_gene: TRBV5-8; CDR3aa: CASSLDGAGGYTF; CDR3nt: TGTGCCAGCAGCTTGGACGGGGCTGGTGGCTACACCTTC
d_gene: NA; j_gene: TRBJ1-1; abundance: NA; v_gene: TRBV6-4; CDR3aa: CARLCGLHTEAFF; CDR3nt: TGTGCCAGATTATGTGGACTGCACACTGAAGCTTTCTTT
d_gene: NA; j_gene: TRBJ1-2; abundance: NA; v_gene: TRBV6-5; CDR3aa: CASSYGLEPPYGYTF; CDR3nt: TGTGCCAGCAGTTATGGACTAGAACCCCCCTACGGCTACACCTTC
d_gene: NA; j_gene: TRBJ2-7; abundance: NA; v_gene: TRBV16; CDR3aa: CASSQPLLFSYEQYF; CDR3nt: TGTGCCAGCAGCCAACCGTTACTTTTTTCCTACGAGCAGTACTTC
d_gene: TRBD2; j_gene: TRBJ2-2; abundance: NA; v_gene: TRBV5-4; CDR3aa: CASSPRNEAGAGELFF; CDR3nt: TGTGCCAGCAGCCCTCGGAATGAAGCGGGAGCCGGGGAGCTGTTTTTT
d_gene: NA; j_gene: TRBJ2-3; abundance: NA; v_gene: TRBV7-2; CDR3aa: CASSNRAGVADTQYF; CDR3nt: TGTGCCAGCAGCAACCGGGCAGGGGTGGCAGATACGCAGTATTTT
d_gene: TRBD1; j_gene: TRBJ2-5; abundance: NA; v_gene: TRBV5-1; CDR3aa: CASSLARDSQTQYF; CDR3nt: TGCGCCAGCAGCCTAGCTAGGGACAGTCAGACCCAGTACTTC
d_gene: NA; j_gene: TRBJ2-1; abundance: NA; v_gene: TRBV30; CDR3aa: CAWSPLDEQFF; CDR3nt: TGTGCCTGGAGCCCGCTGGATGAGCAGTTCTTC
d_gene: TRBD2; j_gene: TRBJ2-2; abundance: NA; v_gene: TRBV2; CDR3aa: CASSAAGAANTGELFF; CDR3nt: TGTGCCAGCAGCGCAGCGGGGGCTGCGAACACCGGGGAGCTGTTTTTT
d_gene: TRBD2; j_gene: TRBJ2-1; abundance: NA; v_gene: TRBV7-2; CDR3aa: CASTMGLAAYNEQFF; CDR3nt: TGTGCCAGCACCATGGGACTAGCGGCCTACAATGAGCAGTTCTTC
d_gene: NA; j_gene: TRBJ1-1; abundance: NA; v_gene: TRBV6-6; CDR3aa: CASSFRDGATSEAFF; CDR3nt: TGTGCCAGCAGTTTCAGGGATGGGGCTACTAGTGAAGCTTTCTTT
d_gene: NA; j_gene: TRBJ1-3; abundance: NA; v_gene: TRBV5-6; CDR3aa: CASSFPSGSTIYF; CDR3nt: TGTGCCAGCAGCTTTCCATCAGGGTCGACCATATATTTT
d_gene: TRBD1; j_gene: TRBJ1-2; abundance: once; v_gene: TRBV19; CDR3aa: CASTDLPGQGNYGYTF; CDR3nt: TGTGCCAGTACCGACTTACCGGGACAGGGAAACTATGGCTACACCTTC
d_gene: NA; j_gene: TRBJ1-4; abundance: NA; v_gene: TRBV4-3; CDR3aa: CASSQDERVGKLFF; CDR3nt: TGCGCCAGCAGCCAAGATGAGAGGGTAGGAAAACTGTTTTTT
d_gene: TRBD1; j_gene: TRBJ2-1; abundance: NA; v_gene: TRBV7-3; CDR3aa: CASSRGTGRHNEQFF; CDR3nt: TGTGCCAGCAGCCGTGGGACAGGGAGGCACAATGAGCAGTTCTTC
d_gene: NA; j_gene: TRBJ1-1; abundance: NA; v_gene: TRBV9; CDR3aa: CASSALGDYTEAFF; CDR3nt: TGTGCCAGCAGCGCCTTGGGGGATTACACTGAAGCTTTCTTT
d_gene: TRBD1; j_gene: TRBJ1-3; abundance: NA; v_gene: TRBV27; CDR3aa: CASSLTGGSGNTIYF; CDR3nt: TGTGCCAGCAGTTTAACAGGGGGCTCTGGAAACACCATATATTTT
d_gene: TRBD1; j_gene: TRBJ1-1; abundance: NA; v_gene: TRBV13; CDR3aa: CASSPRTGGDNTEAFF; CDR3nt: TGTGCCAGCAGCCCCCGGACAGGGGGCGACAACACTGAAGCTTTCTTT
d_gene: NA; j_gene: TRBJ2-7; abundance: NA; v_gene: TRBV6-1; CDR3aa: CASRETVYEQYF; CDR3nt: TGTGCCAGCAGGGAGACAGTCTACGAGCAGTACTTC
d_gene: TRBD1; j_gene: TRBJ2-3; abundance: NA; v_gene: TRBV5-1; CDR3aa: CASRERTGGSTDTQYF; CDR3nt: TGCGCCAGCAGGGAAAGGACAGGTGGGAGCACAGATACGCAGTATTTT
d_gene: NA; j_gene: TRBJ1-5; abundance: NA; v_gene: TRBV28; CDR3aa: CASSKNQPQHF; CDR3nt: TGTGCCAGCAGCAAGAATCAGCCCCAGCATTTT
d_gene: NA; j_gene: TRBJ1-2; abundance: NA; v_gene: TRBV28; CDR3aa: CASSPRNGYTF; CDR3nt: TGTGCCAGCAGTCCCAGAAATGGCTACACCTTC
d_gene: NA; j_gene: TRBJ2-5; abundance: NA; v_gene: TRBV7-7; CDR3aa: CASSLESGLETQYF; CDR3nt: TGTGCTAGCAGCTTAGAGTCAGGGTTAGAGACCCAGTACTTC
d_gene: NA; j_gene: TRBJ2-7; abundance: NA; v_gene: TRBV27; CDR3aa: CASSSGPRGVRSSYEQYF; CDR3nt: TGTGCCAGCAGTTCAGGCCCTAGGGGGGTAAGGAGCTCCTACGAGCAGTACTTC
d_gene: NA; j_gene: TRBJ2-7; abundance: NA; v_gene: TRBV10-1; CDR3aa: CASSRGDPLGEQYF; CDR3nt: TGCGCCAGCTCCCGGGGTGACCCCTTGGGCGAGCAGTACTTC
d_gene: NA; j_gene: TRBJ1-5; abundance: NA; v_gene: TRBV6-1; CDR3aa: CASSEQLPTSNQPQHF; CDR3nt: TGTGCCAGCAGTGAACAATTACCAACCAGCAATCAGCCCCAGCATTTT
d_gene: NA; j_gene: TRBJ2-5; abundance: NA; v_gene: TRBV5-1; CDR3aa: CASSEETQYF; CDR3nt: TGCGCCAGCAGCGAAGAGACCCAGTACTTC
d_gene: NA; j_gene: TRBJ2-7; abundance: NA; v_gene: TRBV5-4; CDR3aa: CASSHRAYSYEQYF; CDR3nt: TGTGCCAGCAGTCACCGTGCTTACTCCTACGAGCAGTACTTC
d_gene: NA; j_gene: TRBJ2-3; abundance: once; v_gene: TRBV6-1; CDR3aa: CASRLWAVTDTQYF; CDR3nt: TGTGCCAGCAGACTTTGGGCAGTCACAGATACGCAGTATTTT
d_gene: NA; j_gene: TRBJ2-3; abundance: NA; v_gene: TRBV5-1; CDR3aa: CASSSLGAGDSSTDTQYF; CDR3nt: TGCGCCAGCAGTTCTTTGGGAGCGGGTGATTCTAGCACAGATACGCAGTATTTT